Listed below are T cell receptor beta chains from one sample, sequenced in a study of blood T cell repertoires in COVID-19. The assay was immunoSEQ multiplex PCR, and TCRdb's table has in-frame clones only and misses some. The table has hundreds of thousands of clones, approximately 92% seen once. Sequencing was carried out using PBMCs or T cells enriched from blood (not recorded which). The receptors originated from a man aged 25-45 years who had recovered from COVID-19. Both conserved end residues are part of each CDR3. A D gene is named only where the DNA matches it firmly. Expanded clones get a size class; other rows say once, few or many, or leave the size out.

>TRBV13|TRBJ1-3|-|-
TGTGCCAGCAGTCCGAGAATGAGTGGAAACACCATATATTTT
CASSPRMSGNTIYF
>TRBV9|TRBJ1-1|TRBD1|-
TGTGCCAGCAGCCCCCGACAGGGTACAGTGAACACTGAAGCTTTCTTT
CASSPRQGTVNTEAFF
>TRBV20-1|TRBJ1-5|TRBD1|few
TGCAGTGCTAGTTCAATGGACAGGGACAATCAGCCCCAGCATTTT
CSASSMDRDNQPQHF
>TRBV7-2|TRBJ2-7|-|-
TGTGCCAGCAGCACGTACCCACCAACAGGTACCTACGAGCAGTACTTC
CASSTYPPTGTYEQYF
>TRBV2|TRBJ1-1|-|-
TGTGCCAGCAGGACGCCCAGAGGTAGTTCTGAAGCTTTCTTT
CASRTPRGSSEAFF
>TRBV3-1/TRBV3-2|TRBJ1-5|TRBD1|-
TGTGCCAGCAGCAGAGGGACAGTAAATCAGCCCCAGCATTTT
CASSRGTVNQPQHF
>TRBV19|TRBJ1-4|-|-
TGTGCCAGTAGTAAGGAAACAGGACCTAATGAAAAACTGTTTTTT
CASSKETGPNEKLFF
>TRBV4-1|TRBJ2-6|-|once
TGCGCCAGCAGCCAAGATTCGCTTAGCGGCGTCTCTGGGGCCAACGTCCTGACTTTC
CASSQDSLSGVSGANVLTF
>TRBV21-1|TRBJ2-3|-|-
TGTGCCAGCAGCAATGCGGGCAGGCCGCCTTGCGGAAAATGGACAGATACGCAGTATTTT
CASSNAGRPPCGKWTDTQYF
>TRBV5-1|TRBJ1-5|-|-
TGCGCCAGCAGCTTGTTTTCAGGGGACAATCAGCCCCAGCATTTT
CASSLFSGDNQPQHF
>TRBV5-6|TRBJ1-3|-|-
TGTGCCAGCAGTTATCAATACAGGGCTGGAAACACCATATATTTT
CASSYQYRAGNTIYF
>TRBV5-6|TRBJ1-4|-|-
TGTGCCAGCAGCGCCTGGACTAATAATGAAAAACTGTTTTTT
CASSAWTNNEKLFF
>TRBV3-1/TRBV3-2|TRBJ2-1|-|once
TGTGCCAGCACCCCTAGCGTTTACTCCTACAATGAGCAGTTCTTC
CASTPSVYSYNEQFF
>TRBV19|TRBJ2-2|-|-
TGTGCCAGCCACGCTGCGCGGGGGAACACCGGGGAGCTGTTTTTT
CASHAARGNTGELFF
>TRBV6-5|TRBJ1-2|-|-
TGTGCCAGCAGTCCTCGGGGGTCTGGCTACACCTTC
CASSPRGSGYTF
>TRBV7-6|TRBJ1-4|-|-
TGTGCCAGCAGTCGGGGGGGGGATGAAAAACTGTTTTTT
CASSRGGDEKLFF
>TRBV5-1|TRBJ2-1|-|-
TGCGCCAGCAGCTTGACAAGGTGGACTCCGAAAGAGTTTATCTTGCAGTTCTTC
CASSLTRWTPKEFILQFF
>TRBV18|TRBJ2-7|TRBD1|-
TGTGCCAGCTCACCACCGACAGGGTACGAGCAGTACTTC
CASSPPTGYEQYF
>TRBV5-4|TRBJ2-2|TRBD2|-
TGTGCCAGCAGCTTAATAGCGGGTACCACCGGGGAGCTGTTTTTT
CASSLIAGTTGELFF
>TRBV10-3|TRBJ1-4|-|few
TGTGCCATCAGTGATCTGGAAAAACTGTTTTTT
CAISDLEKLFF
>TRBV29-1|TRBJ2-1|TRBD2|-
TGCAGCGTCCTAGCGGGAGTTAGCAATGAGCAGTTCTTC
CSVLAGVSNEQFF
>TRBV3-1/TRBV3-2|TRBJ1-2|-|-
TGTGCCAGCAGCCAACCGGCAGGCGCCTTTGGCTACACCTTC
CASSQPAGAFGYTF
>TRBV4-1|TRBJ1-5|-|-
TGCGCCAGCAGCCAATCAGGGATTAAAGACAATCAGCCCCAGCATTTT
CASSQSGIKDNQPQHF